Listed here are 31 T cell receptor beta chains from one sample, sequenced in a study of blood T cell repertoires in COVID-19. Profiled with immunoSEQ multiplex PCR; TCRdb holds only in-frame clones, not every one. The table records under 200,000 clones, roughly nine tenths of them present only once. Specimen: peripheral blood. The receptors were gathered from a woman in her seventies with acute or convalescent COVID-19.

The chain has TRBV3-1 (or the pseudogene TRBV3-2) and TRBJ2-7; unclear D gene. CDR3 length equals 14 residues. V dropped 3 bases and J dropped 6 bases, with 15 bases sitting between them. CDR1 and CDR2 (germline): LGHDT, YNNKEL (reference sequence). The CDR3 nucleotides are TGTGCCAGCAGCCAGGAATTAACGGCGGTCGAGCAGTACTTC. Its protein is CASSQELTAVEQYF.

The rearrangement links TRBV10-2 to TRBJ2-2; 7 nucleotides align to TRBD2. CDR1 WSHSY and CDR2 SAAADI come from the germline V gene. The CDR3 has 16 amino acids. The ends lost 7 bases at V and 0 bases at J; junction bases unmatched: 8. In nucleotides, the CDR3 is TGCGCCAGCACTACCTGGGGGGGGACGAACACCGGGGAGCTGTTTTTT. It encodes CASTTWGGTNTGELFF.

The rearrangement joins TRBV5-1 to TRBJ2-3, with D unresolved. This CDR3 region has 11 residues. Germline V gene sequence: CDR1 SGHRS, CDR2 YFSETQ. Trimming took 7 bases from V and 6 from J, leaving 9 bases between them. This CDR3 is CASSLSDTQYF. The DNA for the CDR3 is TGCGCCAGCTCCCTTTCGGATACGCAGTATTTT.

This clone was seen only a few times. The rearrangement links TRBV6-5 to TRBJ1-1; D not certain. There are 14 residues in the CDR3. CDR1 and CDR2 (germline): MNHEY, SVGAGI. Between the trimmed V and J ends, which lost 6 bases and 0 bases, there was a span of 11 bases. The CDR3 loop is CASSQTPMNTEAFF. Here the CDR3 DNA reads TGTGCCAGCAGCCAAACTCCTATGAACACTGAAGCTTTCTTT.

V gene TRBV28 combines with J gene TRBJ2-3, with TRBD2 matching over 7 bases. CDR1 and CDR2 from the germline V gene are MDHEN and SYDVKM. This CDR3 is built from 14 residues. Trimming took 6 bases from V and 6 from J; bases not matched to a gene: 9. CDR3 nucleotide sequence: TGTGCCAGCAGCCCCGTCCTAGCGGCCGATACGCAGTATTTT. It is translated as CASSPVLAADTQYF.

This clone was counted a few times. The chain combines TRBV5-4 with TRBJ1-2, with D possibly being TRBD1 (5 bases). Between the trimmed V and J ends, which lost 0 bases and 4 bases, there was a span of 13 bases. CDR1 SGHNT and CDR2 YYREEE come from the germline V gene (reference sequence). This CDR3 comprises 15 residues. As DNA, the CDR3 is TGTGCCAGCAGCTTGGCGAGAGGGAGGGGCTATGGCTACACCTTC. Translating it yields CASSLARGRGYGYTF. Together with reference TRBV5-4 and TRBJ1-2, the CDR3 gives the full variable domain: ETGVTQSPTHLIKTRGQQVTLRCSSQSGHNTVSWYQQALGQGPQFIFQYYREEENGRGNFPPRFSGLQFPNYSSELNVNALELDDSALYLCASSLARGRGYGYTFGSGTRLTVV.

The chain couples TRBV18 to TRBJ1-1; tentative D call: TRBD1 (5 bases). The germline V gene encodes CDR1 KGHSH and CDR2 LQKENI. This CDR3 region has 13 residues. V was clipped by 6 bases and J by 3 bases, with 11 bases between them. The CDR3 reads CASSTKQDTEAFF. CDR3 bases: TGTGCCAGCTCCACCAAACAGGACACTGAAGCTTTCTTT.

Turning to this clone: This sample includes further DNA sequences coding for the same CDR3. The chain employs TRBV7-2 and TRBJ1-5; no clear D. V lost 5 bases, J lost 4 bases, and 9 bases lay in between. CDR1 is SGHTA, CDR2 FQGNSA, per germline. The CDR3 extends over 13 amino acids. Here the CDR3 DNA reads TGTGCCAGCAGCCCCTCAGGTAATCAGCCCCAGCATTTT. It encodes CASSPSGNQPQHF.

The CDR3 DNA follows: TGTGCCAGCTGGCGGAGTCTTAACACCGGGGAGCTGTTTTTT. As protein: CASWRSLNTGELFF. This rearrangement joins TRBV18 to TRBJ2-2; D is unresolved. With 7 bases removed from V and 2 bases from J, the gap between germline ends came to 11 bases. Per the germline V gene, CDR1 is KGHSH and CDR2 is LQKENI. The CDR3 spans 14 residues. Drawing the rest from reference TRBV18 and TRBJ2-2, the complete variable domain is NAGVMQNPRHLVRRRGQEARLRCSPMKGHSHVYWYRQLPEEGLKFMVYLQKENIIDESGMPKERFSAEFPKEGPSILRIQQVVRGDSAAYFCASWRSLNTGELFFGEGSRLTVL.

This chain joins TRBV3-1 (or the pseudogene TRBV3-2) and TRBJ2-3, with a weak D call TRBD2 (6 bases). The CDR3 loop spans 16 amino acids. Between the trimmed V and J ends, which lost 0 bases and 2 bases, there was a span of 12 bases. CDR1 is LGHDT, CDR2 YNNKEL, per germline (reference sequence). The CDR3 sequence is CASSQEPGGDTDTQYF. DNA for the CDR3: TGTGCCAGCAGCCAAGAGCCCGGAGGGGACACAGATACGCAGTATTTT.

The chain joins TRBV5-1 to TRBJ2-7, with TRBD2 matching 8 bases. V shed 0 bases and J 5 bases; nucleotides not matched to a gene: 4. The CDR3 has 14 amino acids. Germline-derived CDR1 and CDR2 are SGHRS and YFSETQ. The CDR3 reads CASSLARGAHEQYF. The CDR3 coding sequence is TGCGCCAGCAGCTTGGCGCGGGGGGCGCACGAGCAGTACTTC.

This clone came up once. The J gene is TRBJ1-6, the V gene TRBV5-1; D remains unclear. The CDR3 loop spans 15 amino acids. From germline, CDR1 is SGHRS and CDR2 YFSETQ. The germline V and J ends were trimmed by 0 bases and 10 bases, with 14 bases remaining between them. The CDR3 DNA is TGCGCCAGCAGCTTGGGTGAGGGAAGGTACTCACCCCTCCACTTT. Its protein product is CASSLGEGRYSPLHF.

The chain recombines TRBV7-9 with TRBJ2-1, with D tentatively TRBD2 (6 bases). Looked up from germline, CDR1 is SEHNR and CDR2 is FQNEAQ (reference sequence). With 4 bases removed from V and 4 bases from J, the gap between germline ends came to 17 bases. CDR3 length equals 16 residues. The CDR3 DNA reads as TGTGCCAGCAGCTCATACCGGGACTGGTTATACAATGAGCAGTTCTTC. Translation: CASSSYRDWLYNEQFF.

V is TRBV21-1 and J is TRBJ1-1. TRBV21-1 is tagged as a pseudogene. The CDR3 consists of 14 residues. This chain's CDR3 is CASSLTTWGTEAFF. CDR3 bases: TGTGCCAGCAGCTTGACTACATGGGGTACTGAAGCTTTCTTT.

This chain links TRBV24-1 with TRBJ2-7; D is perhaps TRBD1 (6 bases). CDR3 length: 15 residues. Germline V gene lookup returns CDR1 KGHDR and CDR2 SFDVKD. The V gene lost 4 bases and the J gene lost 0 bases, with 12 bases spanning the gap. CDR3 DNA: TGTGCCACCAGTGACCCTTCAGGGGACTCCTACGAGCAGTACTTC. It yields the protein CATSDPSGDSYEQYF.

The J gene is TRBJ1-1, the V gene TRBV6-2 or TRBV6-3; TRBD1 matches at 8 bases. CDR1 is MNHEY and CDR2 is SVGEGT in the germline V gene. J was trimmed by 6 bases and V by 6 bases; bases with no gene match: 9. This CDR3 has 14 residues. In nucleotides, the CDR3 is TGTGCCAGCAGCCAGACAGGGGTTTCGGCTGAAGCTTTCTTT. This gives the protein CASSQTGVSAEAFF.

V gene TRBV28 combines with J gene TRBJ1-3; TRBD1 matches at 7 bases. J was trimmed by 4 bases and V by 6 bases; bases with no gene match: 9. This CDR3 has 15 amino acids. Germline V CDR1 and CDR2: MDHEN, SYDVKM. The CDR3 coding sequence is TGTGCCAGCAGCACTCAGGGGGTAAGAGGAAACACCATATATTTT. Translated: CASSTQGVRGNTIYF.

The chain has TRBV28 and TRBJ1-2, with 9 bases matching TRBD1. The CDR3 runs to 14 residues. V shed 6 bases and J 8 bases; nucleotides not matched to a gene: 10. Germline lookup yields CDR1 MDHEN and CDR2 SYDVKM. The CDR3 here is CASSLFGTGIGYTF. In nucleotides, the CDR3 is TGTGCCAGCAGCCTTTTCGGGACAGGGATCGGCTACACCTTC.

This chain uses TRBV9 with TRBJ1-6, with D perhaps TRBD1 (5 bases). V shed 7 bases and J shed 11 bases, with 16 bases lying between them. Germline-derived CDR1 and CDR2 are SGDLS and YYNGEE. This CDR3 is built from 13 residues. The CDR3 DNA reads as TGTGCCAGCTCTTCCGGGACTCAGACACCCCTCCACTTT. Its translation is CASSSGTQTPLHF.

The CDR3 sequence is CASSVGERFYEQYF. The CDR3 DNA reads TGTGCCAGCAGCGTAGGGGAGAGGTTCTACGAGCAGTACTTC. This chain links TRBV9 with TRBJ2-7; TRBD2 might be the D (5 bases). The CDR3 totals 14 residues. With 0 bases removed from V and 3 bases from J, the gap between germline ends came to 10 bases. Germline V gene sequence: CDR1 SGDLS, CDR2 YYNGEE.

This chain links TRBV19 with TRBJ2-5, with TRBD1 identical over 10 bases. CDR1 LNHDA and CDR2 SQIVND come from the germline V gene (reference sequence). The V and J ends lost 8 bases and 4 bases, in that order; junction bases with no gene match: 7. The length of the CDR3 is 14 residues. The CDR3 DNA sequence: TGTGCCAGTCAGGACAGGGGGAAAGCAGAGACCCAGTACTTC. Its translation: CASQDRGKAETQYF.

The J gene is TRBJ2-7, the V gene TRBV9, with unresolved D. Germline V gene lookup returns CDR1 SGDLS and CDR2 YYNGEE. Trimming stripped 2 bases from V and 4 bases from J, with 13 bases between. This CDR3 region has 14 residues. The CDR3 DNA follows: TGTGCCAGCAGCGTCCAGGCCTCCCCTTACGAGCAGTACTTC. Encoded protein: CASSVQASPYEQYF.

The rearrangement links TRBV5-1 to TRBJ1-1; 10 bases are a match to TRBD1. The CDR3 is 13 residues long. The trim removed 3 bases at V and 4 bases at J, leaving 0 bases unmatched. CDR1 and CDR2 (germline): SGHRS, YFSETQ. CDR3: CASSWTGGTEAFF. For the CDR3, the DNA is TGCGCCAGCAGCTGGACAGGGGGCACTGAAGCTTTCTTT.

This chain joins TRBV28 and TRBJ1-2; D is unclear. The CDR3 is 11 residues long. Germline CDR1 is MDHEN and CDR2 is SYDVKM. The V end was cut by 6 bases, the J end by 4 bases, with 6 bases between. In nucleotides, the CDR3 is TGTGCCAGCAGGGAGGGCTATGGCTACACCTTC. Protein: CASREGYGYTF.

Concerning this clone itself: Other DNA variants within this sample encode the same CDR3. The chain couples TRBV18 to TRBJ1-1, with unresolved D. From germline, CDR1 is KGHSH and CDR2 LQKENI. Trimming cost V 6 bases and J 1 base, with 12 bases left between them. The CDR3 sequence is 14 residues long. The CDR3 sequence is CASSPTRGNTEAFF. The CDR3 DNA reads TGTGCCAGCTCCCCAACACGGGGGAACACTGAAGCTTTCTTT.

This clone was recorded once. The V call is TRBV19, the J call TRBJ2-5; 8 nucleotides agree with TRBD2. Germline-derived CDR1 and CDR2 are LNHDA and SQIVND (reference sequence). The CDR3 consists of 13 residues. V lost 9 bases and J lost 5; bases outside the gene matches: 8. The CDR3 bases are TGTGCCAGCCGAGCGGGAGTGGGGGAGACCCAGTACTTC. This encodes CASRAGVGETQYF.

This clone was counted only a few times. The chain employs TRBV27 and TRBJ2-3; D perhaps matches TRBD1 (5 bases). This CDR3 has 14 residues. The ends were cut back, 3 bases at V and 7 bases at J, with 14 bases in the middle. Germline V gene data show CDR1 as MNHEY and CDR2 as SMNVEV (reference sequence). This chain's CDR3 is CASSFDRGWHTQYF. The CDR3 DNA reads TGTGCCAGCAGTTTCGATAGGGGTTGGCATACGCAGTATTTT.

This chain links TRBV6-6 with TRBJ2-7, with a weak D call TRBD1 (5 bases). V lost 7 bases and J 4 bases, leaving 17 bases between the germline ends. The CDR3 contains 14 residues. The germline gives CDR1 MNHNY, CDR2 SVGAGI (reference sequence). The CDR3 reads CASKGGAALYEQYF. The DNA of the CDR3 is TGTGCCAGCAAAGGTGGGGCGGCCTTATACGAGCAGTACTTC.

This chain uses TRBV7-2 with TRBJ1-2; D gene uncertain. The CDR3 is made up of 13 amino acids. Germline V gives CDR1 SGHTA, CDR2 FQGNSA. V was clipped by 4 bases and J by 4 bases, with 10 bases between them. Written as DNA, the CDR3 is TGTGCCAGCAGCTCCTCCCGCGGCTATGGCTACACCTTC. It encodes CASSSSRGYGYTF.

This clone was found once. The chain is built from TRBV7-9 and TRBJ1-1; TRBD1 agrees at 7 bases. CDR1 is SEHNR, CDR2 FQNEAQ, per germline (reference sequence). The CDR3 covers 14 residues. The junction had 6 bases not matched to a gene; V was cut back by 5 bases and J by 3 bases. CDR3 sequence reads: CASSLQGSDTEAFF. CDR3 DNA: TGTGCCAGCAGCCTACAGGGGTCGGACACTGAAGCTTTCTTT. The full variable domain, its missing parts supplied by reference TRBV7-9 and TRBJ1-1, is DTGVSQNPRHKITKRGQNVTFRCDPISEHNRLYWYRQTLGQGPEFLTYFQNEAQLEKSRLLSDRFSAERPKGSFSTLEIQRTEQGDSAMYLCASSLQGSDTEAFFGQGTRLTVV.

This rearrangement joins TRBV11-3 to TRBJ2-2; D unclear. CDR3 length: 14 residues. Per the germline V gene, CDR1 is SGHNT and CDR2 is YENEEA. V lost 5 bases and J 1 base, leaving 8 bases between the germline ends. The CDR3, as DNA: TGTGCCAGCAGCCCTCAGCGGAACACCGGGGAGCTGTTTTTT. Encoded protein: CASSPQRNTGELFF.